A selection of T cell receptor beta chains follows, all from one sample in a study of neurological immune-mediated disorders. TCRdb passed the 5' RACE reads through MiXCR, listing each CDR3 protein once. Of over 20,000 distinct CDR3 sequences listed, 8% to 13% are singletons. Sequenced sample: PBMCs. The receptors originated from a woman aged 60-75 years with HTLV-1-associated myelopathy (HAM/TSP). CDR3s include the opening cysteine and the closing phenylalanine or tryptophan. A D gene is named only where the DNA matches it firmly. Clone size, where shown, is once, few, many, or a class for clones that have expanded.

d_call clone_size j_call v_call cdr3_nt cdr3_aa
TRBD2 many TRBJ2-3 TRBV20-1 TGCAGTGCTAGAGATAAGAAGCGGGGGGGCGGAGATACGCAGTATTTT CSARDKKRGGGDTQYF
- many TRBJ2-5 TRBV5-1 TGCGCCAGCAGCGAAGAGACCCAGTACTTC CASSEETQYF
- many TRBJ2-7 TRBV5-1 TGCGCCAGCAGCTTTGCGGACAGCTACGAGCAGTACTTC CASSFADSYEQYF
- many TRBJ2-2 TRBV4-2 TGTGCCAGCAGCCAAGATCGCCTAGCGCACGTCGCGAACACCGGGGAGCTGTTTTTT CASSQDRLAHVANTGELFF
- - TRBJ1-5 TRBV5-4 TGTGCCAGCAGCGCGGACGGAAGACCGGGAAAATCTCATCCCCAGCATTTT CASSADGRPGKSHPQHF
TRBD1 many TRBJ2-1 TRBV14 TGTGCCAGCAGCCGCAGAAGGACAGGGGAAGGTCGCTCCTACAATGAGCAGTTCTTC CASSRRRTGEGRSYNEQFF
- - TRBJ2-5 TRBV7-7 TGTGCTAGCAGCTCCAAGAGCCAAGAGACCCAGTACTTC CASSSKSQETQYF
- many TRBJ2-3 TRBV4-1 TGCGCCAGCAGCCAAGATCGAAGGAGCACAGATACGCAGTATTTT CASSQDRRSTDTQYF
- many TRBJ2-3 TRBV20-1 TGCAGTGCTAGAGCGCTCGTTCAAGGATCAGAGACGCAGTATTTT CSARALVQGSETQYF
- many TRBJ2-7 TRBV10-3 TGTGCCATCAGTGAGCCTGCAGGCCCGGAAAACTACGAGCAGTACTTC CAISEPAGPENYEQYF
- many TRBJ1-4 TRBV20-1 TGCAGTGCTAGTCGATTCAGAGGTCCGGGACTGCTTAATGAAAAACTGTTTTTT CSASRFRGPGLLNEKLFF
- once TRBJ2-7 TRBV5-1 TGCGCCAGCAGCCGGGACGGAACCTACGAGCAGTACTTC CASSRDGTYEQYF